These T cell receptor beta chains were read from a single sample in a study of vaccination effects on CD4 cells after COVID-19. Assay: immunoSEQ multiplex PCR; the TCRdb copy retains only in-frame clones and omits some. The sample carries under 40,000 clones, approximately 84% recorded once. These receptors' targets are unknown. Sample: CD4+ T cells from PBMCs cultured with HCoV-NL63 spike peptides, taken after COVID-19 vaccination. Receptor source: a human donor who received a COVID-19 vaccine. Some clones in this sample may be carry-over from other donors' samples. The CDR3 runs from the conserved cysteine through the conserved F or W. A D gene is named only where the DNA matches it firmly. Not all rows give a size; the values are once, few, many and, for expanded clones, a class.

V	D	length	J	size	CDR3	DNA
TRBV9	TRBD1	18	TRBJ1-6	-	CASSGKTGTEVFNSPLHF	TGTGCCAGCAGCGGAAAAACCGGGACAGAAGTCTTTAATTCACCCCTCCACTTT
TRBV3-1/TRBV3-2	TRBD1	16	TRBJ1-3	-	CASSQLQGAGGNTIYF	TGTGCCAGCAGCCAATTACAGGGGGCTGGAGGAAACACCATATATTTT
TRBV2	-	13	TRBJ2-1	few	CASKDRAYNEQFF	TGTGCCAGCAAGGACAGAGCCTACAATGAGCAGTTCTTC
TRBV28	-	17	TRBJ1-5	-	CASSFRWAGSSNQPQHF	TGTGCCAGCAGTTTTCGTTGGGCAGGTAGTAGCAATCAGCCCCAGCATTTT
TRBV12-5	-	18	TRBJ2-3	-	CASGQNWNLVLPQIRRYF	TGTGCTAGTGGCCAAAACTGGAACTTAGTATTGCCACAGATACGGAGATATTTT
TRBV5-6	-	15	TRBJ1-2	-	CASSLEVGGNYGYTF	TGTGCCAGCAGCTTGGAGGTAGGGGGTAACTATGGCTACACCTTC
TRBV5-1	TRBD1	13	TRBJ2-5	-	CASSLTGVETQYF	TGCGCCAGCAGCTTGACAGGGGTCGAGACCCAGTACTTC
TRBV4-1	TRBD1	17	TRBJ2-5	-	CASSQVRQGRNQETQYF	TGCGCCAGCAGCCAAGTCCGACAGGGCAGGAACCAAGAGACCCAGTACTTC
TRBV12-5	TRBD2	15	TRBJ2-3	-	CASGFFAGGGDTQYF	TGTGCTAGTGGTTTTTTTGCGGGGGGGGGTGATACGCAGTATTTT
TRBV6-2/TRBV6-3	-	14	TRBJ1-2	-	CASSPGGSNYGYTF	TGTGCCAGCAGTCCCGGGGGGTCTAACTATGGCTACACCTTC
TRBV5-4	TRBD1	16	TRBJ2-6	few	CASSSGGAPGANVLTF	TGTGCCAGCAGCTCAGGGGGCGCCCCTGGGGCCAACGTCCTGACTTTC
TRBV5-1	-	12	TRBJ2-5	-	CASSRTQETQYF	TGCGCCAGCAGCCGGACACAAGAGACCCAGTACTTC
TRBV28	-	16	TRBJ1-5	-	CASSIVQGKTNQPQHF	TGTGCCAGCAGTATCGTGCAGGGGAAGACAAATCAGCCCCAGCATTTT
TRBV4-1	-	14	TRBJ2-1	-	CASSQVGSNNEQFF	TGCGCCAGCAGCCAAGTGGGCAGCAACAATGAGCAGTTCTTC
TRBV20-1	-	15	TRBJ1-1	-	CSASRAASMNTEAFF	TGCAGTGCTAGTCGGGCAGCCTCTATGAACACTGAAGCTTTCTTT
TRBV9	-	14	TRBJ1-5	-	CASSPGEGWQPQHF	TGTGCCAGCAGCCCAGGGGAGGGGTGGCAGCCCCAGCATTTT
TRBV6-6	-	15	TRBJ2-3	once	CASSYSHSSTDTQYF	TGTGCCAGCAGTTACTCCCACTCTAGCACAGATACGCAGTATTTT
TRBV7-2	TRBD1	14	TRBJ1-2	-	CASSRTGVLYGYTF	TGTGCCAGCAGCCGGACAGGGGTTTTATATGGCTACACCTTC
TRBV28	-	14	TRBJ2-2	-	CASSPRRGTGELFF	TGTGCCAGCAGTCCCCGCAGGGGCACCGGGGAGCTGTTTTTT
TRBV28	-	17	TRBJ1-5	-	CASSFGRRTNSNQPQHF	TGTGCCAGCAGCTTTGGCCGAAGAACTAATAGCAATCAGCCCCAGCATTTT
TRBV6-4	TRBD1	15	TRBJ2-1	-	CASSDPGQGLNEQFF	TGTGCCAGCAGTGACCCGGGACAGGGCTTGAATGAGCAGTTCTTC
TRBV19	-	12	TRBJ1-5	once	CASNGQLQPQHF	TGTGCCAGTAACGGACAACTTCAGCCCCAGCATTTT
TRBV5-1	TRBD2	13	TRBJ2-5	-	CASSPGGGETQYF	TGCGCCAGCAGTCCGGGGGGAGGAGAGACCCAGTACTTC
TRBV5-8	-	13	TRBJ1-2	-	CASTQGRIYGYTF	TGTGCCAGCACCCAGGGACGGATCTATGGCTACACCTTC
TRBV7-2	-	13	TRBJ2-1	-	CASSLEQLNEQFF	TGTGCCAGCAGCTTAGAGCAGTTGAATGAGCAGTTCTTC
TRBV7-8	TRBD1	16	TRBJ2-5	once	CASSRAGGTGSVTQYF	TGTGCCAGCAGCCGCGCGGGTGGGACAGGGAGCGTAACCCAGTACTTC
TRBV28	TRBD1	14	TRBJ2-5	few	CASSRDRGKETQYF	TGTGCCAGCAGCCGGGACAGGGGGAAAGAGACCCAGTACTTC
TRBV2	-	16	TRBJ1-2	-	CASSEWGSPNNYGYTF	TGTGCCAGCAGTGAATGGGGCTCTCCTAATAACTATGGCTACACCTTC
TRBV7-2	TRBD1	14	TRBJ2-1	few	CASSPGQGHNEQFF	TGTGCCAGCAGCCCCGGACAGGGCCACAATGAGCAGTTCTTC
TRBV15	-	14	TRBJ1-2	-	CATSRVGGNYGYTF	TGTGCCACCAGCAGAGTTGGAGGGAACTATGGCTACACCTTC
TRBV19	TRBD1	14	TRBJ1-4	-	CATTTGTANEKLFF	TGTGCCACCACCACCGGGACAGCTAATGAAAAACTGTTTTTT
TRBV5-4	TRBD2	15	TRBJ2-5	-	CASSASTSQQETQYF	TGTGCCAGCAGCGCTTCGACTAGCCAACAAGAGACCCAGTACTTC
TRBV7-2	TRBD1	16	TRBJ2-1	-	CASSLIGTGTPNEQFF	TGTGCCAGCAGCTTAATAGGGACAGGGACCCCCAATGAGCAGTTCTTC
TRBV25-1	-	11	TRBJ2-1	-	CASASYNEQFF	TGTGCCAGTGCTAGCTACAATGAGCAGTTCTTC
TRBV5-6	-	14	TRBJ2-5	-	CASSLGTGTETQYF	TGTGCCAGCAGCTTGGGTACGGGAACCGAGACCCAGTACTTC
TRBV24-1	TRBD1	15	TRBJ1-5	-	CATSDSTGYHQPQHF	TGTGCCACCAGTGACTCGACAGGGTATCATCAGCCCCAGCATTTT
TRBV28	-	14	TRBJ1-2	-	CASSLVWGISGYTF	TGTGCCAGCAGTTTAGTGTGGGGTATTAGTGGCTACACCTTC
TRBV5-1	-	13	TRBJ1-2	-	CASSFDSNYGYTF	TGCGCCAGCAGCTTCGACAGTAACTATGGCTACACCTTC
TRBV7-3	TRBD1	13	TRBJ2-5	-	CASSLYRGETQYF	TGTGCCAGCAGCTTATACAGGGGAGAGACCCAGTACTTC
TRBV5-1	TRBD1	16	TRBJ2-1	-	CASSLVGGAGYNEQFF	TGCGCCAGCAGCTTGGTAGGGGGCGCGGGTTACAATGAGCAGTTCTTC
TRBV7-2	-	17	TRBJ1-1	-	CASSLVGPGSMGTEAFF	TGTGCCAGCAGCTTAGTTGGGCCAGGCTCAATGGGCACTGAAGCTTTCTTT
TRBV5-1	TRBD2	17	TRBJ2-1	once	CASSLGSGGGLYNEQFF	TGCGCCAGCAGCTTGGGATCTGGCGGGGGGCTCTACAATGAGCAGTTCTTC
TRBV4-1	TRBD1	16	TRBJ2-1	-	CASSQPRTGVYNEQFF	TGCGCCAGCAGCCAACCCCGGACAGGGGTTTACAATGAGCAGTTCTTC
TRBV7-2	TRBD1	14	TRBJ1-6	-	CASSNGQGISPLHF	TGTGCCAGCAGCAACGGACAGGGGATTTCACCCCTCCACTTT
TRBV2	TRBD1	15	TRBJ2-5	-	CASTPLGQGKETQYF	TGTGCCAGCACCCCCCTCGGACAGGGAAAGGAGACCCAGTACTTC
TRBV30	-	11	TRBJ1-1	once	CAWSNREEAFF	TGTGCCTGGAGTAACCGGGAGGAAGCTTTCTTT